This TCR beta chain came from a study of blood T cell repertoires in COVID-19. Data came from immunoSEQ multiplex PCR; TCRdb stores just in-frame clones and leaves some out. The sample includes about 200,000 clones, more than 75% of them seen just once. V was shortened by 6 bases and J by 12 bases, with 18 bases between the two germline ends. The CDR3 covers 13 residues. V usage is TRBV12-3 or TRBV12-4 and J usage is TRBJ2-1; D not resolved. The sample consisted of PBMCs or T cells enriched from blood (not recorded which). The clonotype originates from a man in his forties with acute COVID-19. This CDR3 is CASSPQIWAMQFF. DNA of the CDR3: TGTGCCAGCAGCCCCCAGATATGGGCAATGCAGTTCTTC.